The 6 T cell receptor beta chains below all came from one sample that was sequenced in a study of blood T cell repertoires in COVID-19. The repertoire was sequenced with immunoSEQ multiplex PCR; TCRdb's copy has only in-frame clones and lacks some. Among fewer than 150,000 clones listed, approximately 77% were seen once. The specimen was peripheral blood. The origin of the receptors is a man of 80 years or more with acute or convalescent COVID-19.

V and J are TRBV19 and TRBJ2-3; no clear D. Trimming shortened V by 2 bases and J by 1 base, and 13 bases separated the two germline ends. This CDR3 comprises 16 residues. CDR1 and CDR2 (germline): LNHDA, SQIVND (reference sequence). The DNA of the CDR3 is TGTGCCAGTAGTATAACTGGCGACTGGGGCACAGATACGCAGTATTTT. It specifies CASSITGDWGTDTQYF.

DNA of the CDR3: TGTGCCAGCTCACCCAACAGGGCTGGGGCCAACGTCCTGACTTTC. Amino acids: CASSPNRAGANVLTF. V gene TRBV18 combines with J gene TRBJ2-6, with D maybe TRBD1 (6 bases). V shed 3 bases and J shed 2 bases, with 8 bases lying between them. The germline V gene encodes CDR1 KGHSH and CDR2 LQKENI. The CDR3 is 15 amino acids.

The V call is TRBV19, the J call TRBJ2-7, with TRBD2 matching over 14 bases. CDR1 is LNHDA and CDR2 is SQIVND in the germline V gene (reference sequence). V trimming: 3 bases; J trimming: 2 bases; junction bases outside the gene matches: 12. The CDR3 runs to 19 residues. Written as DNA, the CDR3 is TGTGCCAGTAGTATTAGACCGGGACTAGCGGGGGCCCGAACCTACGAGCAGTACTTC. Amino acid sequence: CASSIRPGLAGARTYEQYF.

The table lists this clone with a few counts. The CDR3 region is CASSRDPSNQPQHF. The CDR3 bases are TGTGCCAGCAGCCGGGATCCAAGCAATCAGCCCCAGCATTTT. The chain links TRBV2 to TRBJ1-5, with unresolved D. V shed 6 bases and J shed 1 base, with 10 bases lying between them. Germline CDR1 SNHLY, CDR2 FYNNEI. The CDR3 runs 14 residues.

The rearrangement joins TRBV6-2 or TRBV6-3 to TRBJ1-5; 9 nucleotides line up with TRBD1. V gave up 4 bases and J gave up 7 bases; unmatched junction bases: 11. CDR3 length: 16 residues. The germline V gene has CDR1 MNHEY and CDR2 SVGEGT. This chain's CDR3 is CASSSEDRGYVQPQHF. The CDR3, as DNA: TGTGCCAGCAGTTCGGAAGACAGGGGGTACGTGCAGCCCCAGCATTTT.

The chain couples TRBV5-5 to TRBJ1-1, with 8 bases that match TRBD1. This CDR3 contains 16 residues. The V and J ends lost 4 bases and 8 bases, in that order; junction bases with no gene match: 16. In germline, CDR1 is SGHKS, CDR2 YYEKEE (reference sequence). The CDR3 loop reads CASSPNPWQGAGEAFF. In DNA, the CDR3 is TGTGCCAGCAGCCCAAACCCCTGGCAGGGGGCGGGAGAAGCTTTCTTT.